The 9 T cell receptor beta chains below all came from one sample that was sequenced in a study of T cell repertoires in cytomegalovirus infection. These receptors' targets are unknown. TCRdb independently ran MiXCR on the reads; one entry per CDR3 protein. This sample has some 920,000 distinct CDR3 sequences, with less than 40% found just once. The sample here was cultured CD8+ T cells from PBMCs, taken from culture after CMV antigen stimulation. Every receptor here comes from a human donor in good health (CMV status not recorded). Some clones in this sample may be carry-over from other donors' samples.

The V gene is TRBV6-6, the J gene TRBJ2-4; D is undetermined. The ends were cut back, 0 bases at V and 1 base at J, with 13 bases in the middle. The CDR3 has 17 residues. Germline V lookup: CDR1 MNHNY, CDR2 SVGAGI (reference sequence). The DNA for the CDR3 is TGTGCCAGCAGTTACTCGAATCAGCTGCAGGCCAAAAACATTCAGTACTTC. Residues: CASSYSNQLQAKNIQYF.

This clonotype was detected only a few times. The V gene is TRBV24-1, the J gene TRBJ2-5, with a possible D match to TRBD1 (6 bases). CDR3 length: 17 residues. Trimming removed 3 bases at V and 4 bases at J, with 20 bases between. CDR1 and CDR2 (germline): KGHDR, SFDVKD. The CDR3 reads CATSDTSGTGWIETQYF. The CDR3 DNA reads as TGTGCCACCAGTGATACCTCGGGTACAGGGTGGATAGAGACCCAGTACTTC.

Remarks on this clonotype: A junction end diverges from the germline sequence, so it may reflect a read error. The V gene is TRBV7-9, the J gene TRBJ2-5, with 8 bases matching TRBD2. Germline CDR1 SEHNR, CDR2 FQNEAQ (reference sequence). There are 14 residues in the CDR3. The CDR3 sequence is CASSFAGGQEIQYF. The DNA of the CDR3 is TGTGCCAGCAGCTTCGCGGGGGGACAAGAGATCCAGTACTTC.

This clonotype occurred once. This sequence joins TRBV19 and TRBJ2-7, with D possibly being TRBD1 (7 bases). Germline lookup yields CDR1 LNHDA and CDR2 SQIVND (reference sequence). With 7 bases removed from V and 6 bases from J, the gap between germline ends came to 19 bases. The CDR3 consists of 14 residues. CDR3 in DNA: TGTGCCAGTACGCAGGACAGGACTACGAGCGAGCAGTACTTC. This codes for CASTQDRTTSEQYF.

This clonotype was counted only a few times. This chain joins TRBV27 and TRBJ2-5, with 11 bases identical to TRBD1. This CDR3 has 16 amino acids. V dropped 6 bases and J dropped 5; count of bases not matched to a gene: 11. Germline CDR1 is MNHEY and CDR2 is SMNVEV (reference sequence). For the CDR3, the DNA is TGTGCCAGCAGGCCCGTACCGGGACAGGGGGAGGAGACCCAGTACTTC. Translated: CASRPVPGQGEETQYF.

The table lists this clonotype with a few counts. The chain uses TRBV28 and TRBJ1-1; tentatively, D is TRBD1 (5 bases). Germline assignment: CDR1 MDHEN and CDR2 SYDVKM. Trimming removed 5 bases at V and 1 base at J, with 20 bases between. The CDR3 is made up of 17 amino acids. This CDR3 is CASSPLETVTSNTEAFF. The CDR3 coding sequence is TGTGCCAGCAGTCCGTTAGAGACAGTCACCTCGAACACTGAAGCTTTCTTT.

This clonotype was counted once. This chain links TRBV6-2 or TRBV6-3 with TRBJ2-1; TRBD2 aligns across 13 bases. Germline loops: CDR1 MNHEY, CDR2 SVGEGT. Trimming at V came to 7 bases and at J to 8 bases, leaving 8 bases not matched to a gene. CDR3 length: 15 residues. The CDR3 region is CASTPGLAGWDEQFF. The CDR3, as DNA: TGTGCCAGCACCCCGGGACTAGCGGGGTGGGATGAGCAGTTCTTC.

In its sample, this clonotype was seen a few times. V is TRBV6-1 and J is TRBJ2-1; 7 bases agree with TRBD1. Germline CDR1 and CDR2: MNHNS and SASEGT. V lost 2 bases and J lost 4; bases outside the gene matches: 5. The CDR3 sequence is 15 residues long. The CDR3 protein is CASSEWDRIYNEQFF. In nucleotides, the CDR3 is TGTGCCAGCAGTGAATGGGACAGAATATACAATGAGCAGTTCTTC.

J is TRBJ2-1 and V is TRBV12-3 or TRBV12-4; D call uncertain. This CDR3 has 14 amino acids. Trimming shortened V by 1 base and J by 7 bases, and 11 bases separated the two germline ends. The DNA for the CDR3 is TGTGCCAGCAGTTTAGTATTTACGGGTAATGAGCAGTTCTTC. This sequence encodes CASSLVFTGNEQFF.